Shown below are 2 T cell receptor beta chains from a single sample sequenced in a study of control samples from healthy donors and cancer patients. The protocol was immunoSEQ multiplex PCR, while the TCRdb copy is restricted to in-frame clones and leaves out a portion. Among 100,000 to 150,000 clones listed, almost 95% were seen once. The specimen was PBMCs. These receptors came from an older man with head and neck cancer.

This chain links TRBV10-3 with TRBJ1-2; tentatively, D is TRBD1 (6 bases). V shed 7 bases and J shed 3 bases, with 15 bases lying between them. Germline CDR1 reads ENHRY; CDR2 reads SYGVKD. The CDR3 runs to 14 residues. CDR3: CAIKALDSDYGYTF. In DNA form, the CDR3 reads TGTGCCATCAAGGCCCTGGACAGCGACTATGGCTACACCTTC.

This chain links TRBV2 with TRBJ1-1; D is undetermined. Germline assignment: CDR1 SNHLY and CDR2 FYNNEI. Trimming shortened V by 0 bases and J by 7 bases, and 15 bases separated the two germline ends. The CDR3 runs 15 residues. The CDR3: CASSEAPGSYFEAFF. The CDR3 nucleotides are TGTGCCAGCAGTGAAGCGCCGGGTAGTTACTTTGAAGCTTTCTTT.